These T cell receptor beta chains were read from a single sample in a study of identifying expanded T cells in peripheral blood. This table comes from immunoSEQ multiplex PCR, and its TCRdb copy is limited to in-frame clones, with some not included. The top ten hold about 6% of the sample, which has about 94,000 clones, approximately 85% seen once. Sequencing was carried out using blood. The source of these receptors is a person aged 18 to 75 in good health. The CDR3 runs from the conserved cysteine through the conserved F or W. A D gene is named only where the DNA matches it firmly. For some rows the clone size is stated as once, few or many, or as a class when expanded; others skip it.

CASSLGGVFSGANVLTF | TGTGCCAGCAGCTTGGGAGGAGTGTTCTCAGGGGCCAACGTCCTGACTTTC | - | 17 | TRBJ2-6 | - | TRBV5-4
CASSQDDPRRASYGYTF | TGCGCCAGCAGCCAAGATGATCCCAGGAGGGCGTCTTATGGCTACACCTTC | - | 17 | TRBJ1-2 | - | TRBV4-3
CASSPSIRDTEAFF | TGTGCCAGCTCTCCCAGTATAAGAGATACTGAAGCTTTCTTT | - | 14 | TRBJ1-1 | - | TRBV18
CASSTGSGQGAYEQYF | TGTGCCAGTAGTACCGGCTCGGGACAGGGAGCCTACGAGCAGTACTTC | - | 16 | TRBJ2-7 | TRBD1 | TRBV19
CASSMEGFSNQPQHF | TGTGCCAGTAGTATGGAGGGATTTAGCAATCAGCCCCAGCATTTT | - | 15 | TRBJ1-5 | - | TRBV19
CASSSSDSATNEKLFF | TGTGCCAGTAGTTCATCCGACAGTGCAACTAATGAAAAACTGTTTTTT | - | 16 | TRBJ1-4 | - | TRBV19
CASSTAAGGATGELFF | TGTGCCAGCAGTACCGCAGCAGGAGGGGCCACCGGGGAGCTGTTTTTT | - | 16 | TRBJ2-2 | - | TRBV6-4
CASTFRDGEREPYGYTF | TGTGCCAGTACCTTTCGGGACGGCGAGAGAGAACCCTATGGCTACACCTTC | - | 17 | TRBJ1-2 | - | TRBV19
CASGLVLGGGASTQYF | TGTGCTAGTGGTTTGGTACTCGGCGGGGGGGCCTCTACGCAGTATTTT | - | 16 | TRBJ2-3 | TRBD2 | TRBV12-5
CSVTGEQFF | TGCAGCGTTACGGGTGAGCAGTTCTTC | - | 9 | TRBJ2-1 | - | TRBV29-1
CASSDSTSGSNEQFF | TGTGCCAGCAGTGACTCGACTAGCGGGAGCAATGAGCAGTTCTTC | medium-sized | 15 | TRBJ2-1 | TRBD2 | TRBV6-4
CASGVRVLTGTLISLNTEAFF | TGTGCCAGCGGAGTGCGAGTACTCACCGGGACATTGATTTCCTTGAACACTGAAGCTTTCTTT | - | 21 | TRBJ1-1 | - | TRBV27
CASSQERSEAFF | TGCGCCAGCAGCCAGGAGAGAAGTGAAGCTTTCTTT | - | 12 | TRBJ1-1 | - | TRBV4-3
CASSLAFGHLQETQYF | TGTGCCAGCAGCTTGGCCTTTGGTCATCTACAAGAGACCCAGTACTTC | - | 16 | TRBJ2-5 | - | TRBV5-4
CASSVLGTSATDTQYF | TGTGCCAGCAGCGTATTGGGGACTAGCGCCACAGATACGCAGTATTTT | - | 16 | TRBJ2-3 | TRBD2 | TRBV9